These 15 T cell receptor beta chains originate from one sample sequenced in a study of blood T cell repertoires in COVID-19. Measured with immunoSEQ multiplex PCR; TCRdb has only the in-frame clones, and not every one. This table holds 110,000 to 150,000 clones, about 86% found once. Specimen: peripheral blood. These receptors were taken from a woman aged 60-75 years with acute or convalescent COVID-19.

This clone has at least ten counts. The V gene is TRBV6-4, the J gene TRBJ2-2; D is ambiguous. The germline V gene encodes CDR1 MRHNA and CDR2 SNTAGT. Deletions cut 6 bases from V and 10 bases from J, with 9 bases between. This CDR3 has 11 amino acids. In DNA, the CDR3 is TGTGCCAGCAGCAGTACTAAGGAGCTGTTTTTT. This codes for CASSSTKELFF.

The chain uses TRBV25-1 and TRBJ1-1; weak D call: TRBD1 (5 bases). Trimming took off 3 bases at V and 4 bases at J, with 9 bases between the two ends. Looked up from germline, CDR1 is MGHDK and CDR2 is SYGVNS. The CDR3 extends over 13 amino acids. The CDR3 loop reads CASSEQGGTEAFF. The CDR3 region has the DNA TGTGCCAGCAGTGAGCAGGGCGGCACTGAAGCTTTCTTT.

The chain employs TRBV6-5 and TRBJ2-5; 9 bases agree with TRBD2. The CDR3 consists of 14 residues. With 7 bases clipped from V and 2 bases from J, the junction kept 5 bases outside the gene matches. CDR1 is MNHEY, CDR2 SVGAGI, per germline. CDR3 residues: CASTERGAQETQYF. The CDR3 DNA is TGTGCCAGCACCGAGCGGGGGGCACAAGAGACCCAGTACTTC.

V and J are TRBV5-1 and TRBJ1-4; 7 nucleotides match TRBD1. The CDR3 totals 14 residues. CDR1 and CDR2 (germline): SGHRS, YFSETQ. V lost 1 base to trimming and J lost 8 bases; unmatched junction nucleotides: 5. CDR3 amino acids: CASSLSRGGEKLFF. CDR3 DNA sequence: TGCGCCAGCAGCTTGAGCAGAGGGGGCGAAAAACTGTTTTTT.

The chain carries TRBV5-4 and TRBJ1-3, with 7 bases identical to TRBD1. The CDR3 runs 15 residues. The J segment lost 2 bases and the V segment lost 4 bases, leaving 6 bases of the junction unmatched. Germline values: CDR1 SGHNT, CDR2 YYREEE (reference sequence). The CDR3 nucleotides read TGTGCCAGCAGCCCTATGAGGGGGCCTGGAAACACCATATATTTT. It specifies CASSPMRGPGNTIYF. The whole variable domain, remainder taken from reference TRBV5-4 and TRBJ1-3, is ETGVTQSPTHLIKTRGQQVTLRCSSQSGHNTVSWYQQALGQGPQFIFQYYREEENGRGNFPPRFSGLQFPNYSSELNVNALELDDSALYLCASSPMRGPGNTIYFGEGSWLTVV.

This chain joins TRBV11-2 and TRBJ1-2; no firm D call. The germline CDR1 and CDR2 sequences are SGHAT and FQNNGV. With 6 bases removed from V and 7 bases from J, the gap between germline ends came to 15 bases. The CDR3 is made up of 13 amino acids. CDR3 DNA sequence: TGTGCCAGCAGACCCTCCGGGTCCGCTGGCTACACCTTC. Translating it yields CASRPSGSAGYTF.

This chain joins TRBV5-4 and TRBJ1-3; 7 bases are a match to TRBD1. The V gene's germline CDR1 is SGHNT and CDR2 YYREEE (reference sequence). V lost 4 bases, J lost 4 bases, and 5 bases stayed unmatched. The CDR3 loop spans 14 amino acids. The CDR3 loop is CASSKGTDGNTIYF. The CDR3 nucleotides are TGTGCCAGCAGCAAGGGGACAGACGGAAACACCATATATTTT. Together with reference TRBV5-4 and TRBJ1-3, the CDR3 gives the full variable domain: ETGVTQSPTHLIKTRGQQVTLRCSSQSGHNTVSWYQQALGQGPQFIFQYYREEENGRGNFPPRFSGLQFPNYSSELNVNALELDDSALYLCASSKGTDGNTIYFGEGSWLTVV.

The chain employs TRBV4-3 and TRBJ1-1, with 8 bases aligning to TRBD1. The CDR3 covers 15 residues. Germline assignment: CDR1 LGHNA and CDR2 YSLEER. The J segment lost 1 base and the V segment lost 3 bases, leaving 4 bases of the junction unmatched. The CDR3: CASSHAGTGNTEAFF. As DNA, the CDR3 is TGCGCCAGCAGCCACGCTGGGACAGGGAACACTGAAGCTTTCTTT.

This rearrangement joins TRBV28 to TRBJ1-4; 7 bases match TRBD1. The ends lost 3 bases at V and 8 bases at J; junction bases unmatched: 12. The V gene's germline CDR1 is MDHEN and CDR2 SYDVKM. The CDR3 has 16 residues. CDR3 in amino acids: CASSFIFGRGEEKLFF. DNA of the CDR3: TGTGCCAGCAGTTTCATTTTCGGCAGGGGGGAAGAAAAACTGTTTTTT.

The V gene is TRBV6-5, the J gene TRBJ1-5, with TRBD1 matching over 8 bases. The ends lost 6 bases at V and 6 bases at J; junction bases unmatched: 7. The germline V gene has CDR1 MNHEY and CDR2 SVGAGI. This CDR3 is 14 amino acids long. The CDR3 DNA follows: TGTGCCAGCAGCCGGGGACAGGTCGGTCAGCCCCAGCATTTT. Translation: CASSRGQVGQPQHF.

The gene calls are TRBV29-1 and TRBJ2-5, with 9 bases lining up with TRBD2. This CDR3 region has 14 residues. Germline-derived CDR1 and CDR2 are SQVTM and ANQGSEA. The J segment lost 4 bases and the V segment lost 7 bases, leaving 10 bases of the junction unmatched. The CDR3: CSAPRSGGIETQYF. CDR3 coding DNA: TGCAGCGCCCCCAGGAGCGGGGGGATAGAGACCCAGTACTTC.

The chain combines TRBV7-2 with TRBJ2-1; 8 bases match TRBD1. The CDR3 runs to 15 residues. Losses at the gene ends were 0 bases for V and 6 bases for J; bases not matched to a gene: 4. CDR1 is SGHTA, CDR2 FQGNSA, per germline. The CDR3: CASSLALTGANEQFF. The CDR3 region has the DNA TGTGCCAGCAGCTTAGCGTTGACAGGGGCCAATGAGCAGTTCTTC.

This chain links TRBV30 with TRBJ2-5; the D gene is possibly TRBD1 (5 bases). V gave up 1 base and J gave up 5 bases, with 17 bases separating them. The CDR3 extends over 15 amino acids. Germline V lookup: CDR1 GTSNPN, CDR2 SVGIG (reference sequence). Here the CDR3 reads CAWSANAGSKETQYF. In DNA form, the CDR3 reads TGTGCCTGGAGTGCAAACGCAGGGTCCAAGGAGACCCAGTACTTC.

The sample holds a few counts of this clone. The J gene is TRBJ1-5, the V gene TRBV9; TRBD1 matches at 7 bases. Germline V gene lookup returns CDR1 SGDLS and CDR2 YYNGEE. This CDR3 has 15 residues. V shed 0 bases and J 3 bases; nucleotides not matched to a gene: 3. In nucleotides, the CDR3 is TGTGCCAGCAGCGTAGGGGGACAGACCAATCAGCCCCAGCATTTT. Translating it yields CASSVGGQTNQPQHF.

The CDR3 DNA reads TGTGCCAGCAGTTACTCGAAGGGAGGCGTCTATGGCTACACCTTC. Amino acid sequence: CASSYSKGGVYGYTF. V is TRBV6-6 and J is TRBJ1-2, with no clear D. There are 15 residues in the CDR3. Trimming stripped 0 bases from V and 4 bases from J, with 12 bases between. Germline V lookup: CDR1 MNHNY, CDR2 SVGAGI (reference sequence).